This T cell receptor (beta chain) was recovered during a study of control samples from healthy donors and cancer patients. Measured with immunoSEQ multiplex PCR; TCRdb has only the in-frame clones, and not every one. Among about 150,000 clones, around 88% were seen once, and the ten largest hold more than 1.5%. The germline gives CDR1 MNHEY, CDR2 SVGAGI. Trimming took off 6 bases at V and 4 bases at J, with 16 bases between the two ends. CDR3 length: 15 amino acids. The source of this sequence is a man between 18 and 29 years old in good health. V is TRBV6-5 and J is TRBJ1-5; no clear D. The sequencing input was blood. The CDR3 DNA reads TGTGCCAGCAGCCGAAAAGGCGGCACAAATCAGCCCCAGCATTTT. It codes for CASSRKGGTNQPQHF.